The source of this T cell receptor (beta chain) is a study of response to subunit inactivated influenza vaccine. Notes on the study in general: Each seasonal flu vaccination may recruit only limited new T cells, authors suggested.

The length of the CDR3 is 13 residues. Trimming removed 0 bases from V and 7 bases from J, with 12 bases in between. From germline, CDR1 is GTSNPN and CDR2 SVGIG (reference sequence). This clonotype was observed a handful of times. As yet, its antigen is unknown. TCRdb ran MiXCR on the RT-PCR reads and lists one entry per CDR3 protein. The table lists 800,000 to 1,000,000 distinct CDR3 sequences, around 20% of them singletons. This specimen was PBMCs from blood, taken about 5 days after vaccination. This clonotype was obtained from a man aged 50 to 60 who received an inactivated influenza vaccine. The chain couples TRBV30 to TRBJ1-2; maybe TRBD1 (6 bases). The DNA for the CDR3 is TGTGCCTGGAGTGTATCCCGAGGGGGTGGCTACACCTTC. Amino acid sequence: CAWSVSRGGGYTF.